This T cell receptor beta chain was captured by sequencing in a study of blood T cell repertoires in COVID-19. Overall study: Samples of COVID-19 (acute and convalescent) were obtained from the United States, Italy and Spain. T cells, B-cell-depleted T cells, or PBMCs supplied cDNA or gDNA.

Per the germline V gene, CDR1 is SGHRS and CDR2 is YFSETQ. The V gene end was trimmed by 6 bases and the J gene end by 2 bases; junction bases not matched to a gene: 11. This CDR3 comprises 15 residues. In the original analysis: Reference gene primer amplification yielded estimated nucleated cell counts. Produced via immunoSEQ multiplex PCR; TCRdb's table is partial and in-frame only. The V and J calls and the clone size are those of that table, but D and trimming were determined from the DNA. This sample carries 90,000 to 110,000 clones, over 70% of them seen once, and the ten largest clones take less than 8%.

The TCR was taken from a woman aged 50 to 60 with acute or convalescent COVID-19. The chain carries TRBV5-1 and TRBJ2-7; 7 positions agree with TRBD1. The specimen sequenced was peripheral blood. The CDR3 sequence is CASNPFSQGAYEQYF. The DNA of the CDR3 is TGCGCCAGCAACCCGTTCAGCCAGGGGGCCTACGAGCAGTACTTC.